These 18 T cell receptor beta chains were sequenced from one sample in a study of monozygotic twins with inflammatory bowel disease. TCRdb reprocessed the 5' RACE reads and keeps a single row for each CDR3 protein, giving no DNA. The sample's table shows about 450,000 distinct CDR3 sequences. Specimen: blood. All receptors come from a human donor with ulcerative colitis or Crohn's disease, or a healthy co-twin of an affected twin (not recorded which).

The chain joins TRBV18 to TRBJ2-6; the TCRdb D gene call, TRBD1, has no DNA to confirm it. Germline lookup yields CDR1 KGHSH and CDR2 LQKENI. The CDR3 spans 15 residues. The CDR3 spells CASSLMGTGASVLTF.

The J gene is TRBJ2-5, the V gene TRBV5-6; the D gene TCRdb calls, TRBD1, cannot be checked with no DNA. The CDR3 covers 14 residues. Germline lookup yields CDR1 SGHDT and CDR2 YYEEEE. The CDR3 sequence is CASSLLLGEETQYF.

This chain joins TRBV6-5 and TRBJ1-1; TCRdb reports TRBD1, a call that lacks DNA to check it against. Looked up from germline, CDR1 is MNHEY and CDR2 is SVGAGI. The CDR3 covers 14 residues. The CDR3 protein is CASSYSGGMTEAFF.

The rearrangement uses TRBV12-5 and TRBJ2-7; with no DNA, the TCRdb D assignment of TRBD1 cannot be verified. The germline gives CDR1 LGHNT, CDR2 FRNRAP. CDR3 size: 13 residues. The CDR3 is CASGRDSSYEQYF. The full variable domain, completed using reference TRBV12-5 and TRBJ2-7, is DARVTQTPRHKVTEMGQEVTMRCQPILGHNTVFWYRQTMMQGLELLAYFRNRAPLDDSGMPKDRFSAEMPDATLATLKIQPSEPRDSAVYFCASGRDSSYEQYFGPGTRLTVT.

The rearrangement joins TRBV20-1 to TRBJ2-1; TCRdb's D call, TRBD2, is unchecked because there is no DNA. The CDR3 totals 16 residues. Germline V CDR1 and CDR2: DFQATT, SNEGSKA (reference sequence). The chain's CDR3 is CSARLAGPSSYNEQFF.

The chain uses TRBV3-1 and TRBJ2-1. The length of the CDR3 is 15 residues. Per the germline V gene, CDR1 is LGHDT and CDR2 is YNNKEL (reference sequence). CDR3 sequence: CASSQSRGLYNEQFF.

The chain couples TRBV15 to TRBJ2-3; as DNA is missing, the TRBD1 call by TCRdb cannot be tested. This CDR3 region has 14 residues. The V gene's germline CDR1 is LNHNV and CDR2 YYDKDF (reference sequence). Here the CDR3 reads CATSLRDYTDTQYF.

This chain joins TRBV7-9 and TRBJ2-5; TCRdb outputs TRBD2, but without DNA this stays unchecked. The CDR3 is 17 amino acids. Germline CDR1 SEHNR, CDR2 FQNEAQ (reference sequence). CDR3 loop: CASSYPSGTWAAETQYF.

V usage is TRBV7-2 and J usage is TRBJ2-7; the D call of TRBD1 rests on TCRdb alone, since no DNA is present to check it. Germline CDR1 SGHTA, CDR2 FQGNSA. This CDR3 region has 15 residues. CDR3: CASSFTSGQGGEQYF.

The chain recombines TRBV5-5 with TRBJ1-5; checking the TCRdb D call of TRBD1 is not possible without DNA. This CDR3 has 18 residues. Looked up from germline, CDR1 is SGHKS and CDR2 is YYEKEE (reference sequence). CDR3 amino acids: CASSRVDRARTSNQPQHF.

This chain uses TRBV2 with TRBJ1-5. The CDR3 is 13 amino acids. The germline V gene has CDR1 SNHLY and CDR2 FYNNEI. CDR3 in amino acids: CASSEDRDQPQHF.

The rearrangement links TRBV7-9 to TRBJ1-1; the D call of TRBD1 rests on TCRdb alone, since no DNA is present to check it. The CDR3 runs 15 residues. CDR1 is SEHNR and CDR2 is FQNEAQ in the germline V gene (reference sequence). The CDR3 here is CASSLVGRGPGEAFF.

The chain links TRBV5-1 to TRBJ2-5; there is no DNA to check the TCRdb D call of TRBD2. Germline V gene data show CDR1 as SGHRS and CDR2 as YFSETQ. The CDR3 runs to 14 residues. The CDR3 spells CASNPGGPTETQYF.

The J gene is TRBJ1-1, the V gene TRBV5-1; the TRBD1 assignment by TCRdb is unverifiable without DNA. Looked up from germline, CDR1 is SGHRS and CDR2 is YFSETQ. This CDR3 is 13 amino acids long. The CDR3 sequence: CASRAGGYGEAFF.

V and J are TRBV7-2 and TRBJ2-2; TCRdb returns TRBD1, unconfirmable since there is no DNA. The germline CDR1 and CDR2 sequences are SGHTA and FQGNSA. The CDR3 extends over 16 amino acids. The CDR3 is CASSWARGAGTGELFF.

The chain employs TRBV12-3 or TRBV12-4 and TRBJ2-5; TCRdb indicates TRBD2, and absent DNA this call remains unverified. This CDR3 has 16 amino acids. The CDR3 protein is CASSPSTSGGQETQYF.

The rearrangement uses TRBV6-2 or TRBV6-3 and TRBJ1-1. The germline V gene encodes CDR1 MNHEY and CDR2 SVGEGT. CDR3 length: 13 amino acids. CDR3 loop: CASSPNSNTEAFF.

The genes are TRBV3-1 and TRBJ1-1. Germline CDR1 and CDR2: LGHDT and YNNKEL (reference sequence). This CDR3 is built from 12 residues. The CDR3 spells CASSRGEGSAFF. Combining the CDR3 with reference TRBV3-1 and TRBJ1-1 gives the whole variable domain DTAVSQTPKYLVTQMGNDKSIKCEQNLGHDTMYWYKQDSKKFLKIMFSYNNKELIINETVPNRFSPKSPDKAHLNLHINSLELGDSAVYFCASSRGEGSAFFGQGTRLTVV.